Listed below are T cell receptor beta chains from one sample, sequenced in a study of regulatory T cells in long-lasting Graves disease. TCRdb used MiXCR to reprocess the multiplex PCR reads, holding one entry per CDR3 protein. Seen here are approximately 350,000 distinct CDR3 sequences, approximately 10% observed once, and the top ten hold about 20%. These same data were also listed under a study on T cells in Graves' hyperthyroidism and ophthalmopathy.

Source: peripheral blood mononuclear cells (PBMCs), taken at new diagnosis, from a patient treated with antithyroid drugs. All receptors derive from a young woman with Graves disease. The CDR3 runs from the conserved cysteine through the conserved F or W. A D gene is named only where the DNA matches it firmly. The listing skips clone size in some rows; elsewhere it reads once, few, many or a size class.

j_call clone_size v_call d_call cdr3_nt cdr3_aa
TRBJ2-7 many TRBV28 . TGTGCCAGCAGTTTAAAGGCATGGGCGAGAGAGCAGTACTTC CASSLKAWAREQYF
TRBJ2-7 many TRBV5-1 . TGCGCCAGCAGCCGGCGGCAGGGGGAGCAGTACTTC CASSRRQGEQYF
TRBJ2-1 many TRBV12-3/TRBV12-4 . TGTGCCAGCAGCCTGGGGGCCGGGGATGGGAATGAGCAGTTCTTC CASSLGAGDGNEQFF
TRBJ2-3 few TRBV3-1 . TGTGCCAGCAGCCACAACAGGGAACTCACAGATACGCAGTATTTT CASSHNRELTDTQYF
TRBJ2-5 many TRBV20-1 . TGCAGTGCTACCCCATGGGACCGGCAAGAGACCCAGTACTTC CSATPWDRQETQYF
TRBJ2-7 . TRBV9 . TGTGCCAGCAGCGCCAGCGGGCGCGAGCAGTACTTC CASSASGREQYF
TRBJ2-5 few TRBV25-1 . TGTGCCAGCAATGAACTAGCTAGCAGTAGGGAGACCCAGTACTTC CASNELASSRETQYF
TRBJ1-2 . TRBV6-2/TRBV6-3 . TGTGCCAGCAGTTCAACTACAGACTATGGCTACACCTTC CASSSTTDYGYTF
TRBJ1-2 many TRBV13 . TGTGCCAGCAGCTTAACGTGGGGGGACCTGCCTGGCTACACCTTC CASSLTWGDLPGYTF
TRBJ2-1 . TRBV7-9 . TGTGCCAGCAGCTATCGAGGGGGGAATGAGCAGTTCTTC CASSYRGGNEQFF
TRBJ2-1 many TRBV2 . TGTGCCATCAAGGACAGCCAGAGGGAGCAGTTCTTC CAIKDSQREQFF
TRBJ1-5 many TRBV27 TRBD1 TGTGCCAGCAGTTTAGGGACAGGGGGCCAGCCCCAGCATTTT CASSLGTGGQPQHF
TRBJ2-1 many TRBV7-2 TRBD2 TGTGCCAGCAGCTTAGTGGGTTTGCGGGAGGGCCCCAATGAGCAGTTCTTC CASSLVGLREGPNEQFF
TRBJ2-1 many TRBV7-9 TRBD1 TGTGCCAGCAGCTTAGTCAAACAGGGGGGCGATGAGCAGTTCTTC CASSLVKQGGDEQFF
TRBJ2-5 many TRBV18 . TGTGCCAGCTCACCACCGGTGGGGATGGAGACCCAGTACTTC CASSPPVGMETQYF
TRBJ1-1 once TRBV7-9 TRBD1 TGTGCCAGCAGCACCCACAGGGGGAAGAGAACTTTCTTT CASSTHRGKRTFF
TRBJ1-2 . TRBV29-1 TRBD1 TGCAGCGTAGGACCGGGACAGCAGTTGGGCGAGGTCTATGGCTACACCTTC CSVGPGQQLGEVYGYTF
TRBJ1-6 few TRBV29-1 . TGCAGCGTTGCTCGGAGCAGGGCGGATTATAATTCACCCCTCCACTTT CSVARSRADYNSPLHF
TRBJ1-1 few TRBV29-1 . TGCAGCGTTGAAGATCTTCACAGCTCACTGGAAGCTTTCTTT CSVEDLHSSLEAFF
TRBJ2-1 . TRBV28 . TGTGCCAGCAGCCGCCCCCTAGTCTCCTACAATGAGCAGTTCTTC CASSRPLVSYNEQFF
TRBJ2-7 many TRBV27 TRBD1 TGTGCCAGCAGTTTAGTGGACAGGTTCTACGAGCAGTACTTC CASSLVDRFYEQYF
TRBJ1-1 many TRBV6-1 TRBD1 TGTGCCAGCAGTGACCTCTATTCACTGAGGACAGGGAACACTGAAGCTTTCTTT CASSDLYSLRTGNTEAFF
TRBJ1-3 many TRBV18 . TGTGCCAGCTCACCACCGGGACGAGGAAACACCATATATTTT CASSPPGRGNTIYF
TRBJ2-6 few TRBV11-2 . TGTGCCAGCAGCTTACTCTGGACGGGCTCTGGGGCCAACGTCCTGACTTTC CASSLLWTGSGANVLTF
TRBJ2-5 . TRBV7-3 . TGTGCCAGCAGCTCGCCTCGGGGTATCCAGTACTTC CASSSPRGIQYF
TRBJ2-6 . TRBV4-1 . TGCGCCAGCAGCCTACGAGGAGGCAGAAGATCACGTAGGGAATCTGGGGCCAACGTCCTGACTTTC CASSLRGGRRSRRESGANVLTF
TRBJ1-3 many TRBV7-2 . TGTGCCAGCAGCTCGGGACCGCTCTCCTCTGGAAACACCATATATTTT CASSSGPLSSGNTIYF
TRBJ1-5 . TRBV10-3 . TGTGCCATCAGTGACGGAGAGGGGAATAGCAATCAGCCCCAGCATTTT CAISDGEGNSNQPQHF
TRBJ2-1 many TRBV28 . TGTGCCAGCAGTTCCCCCCAGGGCTCCAGCTCCTACAATGAGCAGTTCTTC CASSSPQGSSSYNEQFF
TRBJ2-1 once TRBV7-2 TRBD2 TGTGCCAGCAGCTCGCTAGCGGGGGGTGACAATGAGCAGTTCTTC CASSSLAGGDNEQFF
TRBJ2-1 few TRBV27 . TGTGCCAGCAGTTTAGTAGCGACCTCCTACAATGAGCAGTTCTTC CASSLVATSYNEQFF
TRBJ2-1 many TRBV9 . TGTGCCAGCAGCGTAGCCAGGGAAAGCTACAATGAGCAGTTCTTC CASSVARESYNEQFF
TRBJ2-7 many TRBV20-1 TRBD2 TGCAGTGCTGGGGGACTAGCGAGGAGCTCCTACGAGCAGTACTTC CSAGGLARSSYEQYF
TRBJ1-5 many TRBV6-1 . TGTGCCAGCACTGACGGGATCGGCAATCAGCCCCAGCATTTT CASTDGIGNQPQHF
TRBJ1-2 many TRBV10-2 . TGCGCCAGCATGGATAACGGGGAGTATGGCTACACCTTC CASMDNGEYGYTF
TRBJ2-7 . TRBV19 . TGTGCCAGTAGTATAGGCGGCGACGAGCAGTACTTC CASSIGGDEQYF
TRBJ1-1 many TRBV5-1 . TGCGCCAGCAGCTCGGATCTAAACACTGAAGCTTTCTTT CASSSDLNTEAFF
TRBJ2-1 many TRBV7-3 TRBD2 TGTGCCAGCAGCTTCCTCGGGCGGGGGGCGGTAAATGAGCAGTTCTTC CASSFLGRGAVNEQFF
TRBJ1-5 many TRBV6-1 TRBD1 TGTGCCAGCAGCGGCCAGGGGGTCCTGCCCCAGCATTTT CASSGQGVLPQHF
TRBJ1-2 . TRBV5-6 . TGTGCCAGCAGCCAAGGCCTCCTCCCCTCCTATGACTACACCTTC CASSQGLLPSYDYTF
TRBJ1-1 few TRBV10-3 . TGTGCCATCAGATTCGGACAGAACACTGAAGCTTTCTTT CAIRFGQNTEAFF
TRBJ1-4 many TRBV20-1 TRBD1 TGCAGTGCTAGAGGCGGGGGGGACAGAATGCGAGCAACTAATGAAAAACTGTTTTTT CSARGGGDRMRATNEKLFF
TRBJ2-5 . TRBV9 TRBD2 TGTGCCAGCAGCTTAGGTGTTCCAGCGGGGCAAGAGACCCAGTACTTC CASSLGVPAGQETQYF
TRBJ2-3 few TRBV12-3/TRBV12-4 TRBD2 TGTGCCACGACGCGGGGGGCGGCAACAGATACGCAGTATTTT CATTRGAATDTQYF
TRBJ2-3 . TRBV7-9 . TGTGCCAACTACCGTGATGACACAGATACGCAGTATTTT CANYRDDTDTQYF
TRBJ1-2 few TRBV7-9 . TGTGCCAGCAGCTCCCGCCAGGCCTCTCTAGAAGACACCTTC CASSSRQASLEDTF
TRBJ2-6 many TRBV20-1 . TGCAGTGCTACTGGGGCTGGGGCCAACGTCCTGACTTTC CSATGAGANVLTF
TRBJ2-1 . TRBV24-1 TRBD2 TGTGCCACCAGTGATGTCCGGGACGGAGCAACTAGCGGCTCCTACAATGAGCAGTTCTTC CATSDVRDGATSGSYNEQFF
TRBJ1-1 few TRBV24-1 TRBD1 TGTGCCACCAGTGACCGCCATAACTCGACAGGGGGTATCACTGAAGCTTTCTTT CATSDRHNSTGGITEAFF
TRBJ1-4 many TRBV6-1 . TGTGCCAGCAGCCAGCCAGGGGACGACAATGAAAAACTGTTTTTT CASSQPGDDNEKLFF
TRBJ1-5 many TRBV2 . TGTGCCAGCAGTGGGCCTCGGACAGCCGTCTTTCAGCCCCAGCATTTT CASSGPRTAVFQPQHF
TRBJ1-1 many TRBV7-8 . TGTGCCAGCAGCGTTGGGGGAGGGATTGAAGCTTTCTTT CASSVGGGIEAFF
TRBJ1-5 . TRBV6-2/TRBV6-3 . TGTGCCAGCAGTGACTCGAACAGGGAGACGTTTAGCAATCAGCCCCAGCATTTT CASSDSNRETFSNQPQHF